A selection of T cell receptor beta chains follows, all from one sample in a study of shared clonotypes between healthy human individuals. Sequencing was performed with immunoSEQ multiplex PCR; in TCRdb, only in-frame clones are kept and a portion is missing. Of about 2 million clones in the sample, about 95% were seen once. Specimen: naive CD8+ T cells sorted from blood. Source of these receptors: a man in his late teens or twenties in good health. CDR3s include the opening cysteine and the closing phenylalanine or tryptophan. The order of the fields is V gene, D gene, J gene, CDR3 protein. D genes are given only for firm matches.

v_call: TRBV6-1
d_call: TRBD1
j_call: TRBJ2-7
cdr3_aa: CASSDGTGAVYEQYF

v_call: TRBV6-5
d_call: -
j_call: TRBJ1-1
cdr3_aa: CASSYSIGERATEAFF

v_call: TRBV4-3
d_call: -
j_call: TRBJ2-2
cdr3_aa: CASSQDIGERELFF

v_call: TRBV2
d_call: -
j_call: TRBJ1-3
cdr3_aa: CASSDFGEGTGNTIYF

v_call: TRBV6-5
d_call: TRBD1
j_call: TRBJ1-2
cdr3_aa: CASSYSGQGDYGYTF

v_call: TRBV4-1
d_call: TRBD1
j_call: TRBJ1-2
cdr3_aa: CASSQDRGTGVTEGYTF

v_call: TRBV4-1
d_call: -
j_call: TRBJ2-7
cdr3_aa: CASSQGGASYEQYF

v_call: TRBV7-9
d_call: -
j_call: TRBJ2-7
cdr3_aa: CASSLTGRSYEQYF

v_call: TRBV9
d_call: -
j_call: TRBJ2-2
cdr3_aa: CASSEDYSNGELFF

v_call: TRBV6-5
d_call: -
j_call: TRBJ1-4
cdr3_aa: CASSRLPEPNEKLFF

v_call: TRBV30
d_call: -
j_call: TRBJ1-1
cdr3_aa: CAWDSMNTEAFF

v_call: TRBV9
d_call: TRBD2
j_call: TRBJ2-1
cdr3_aa: CASSVSTSGRSYNEQFF

v_call: TRBV7-2
d_call: TRBD1
j_call: TRBJ1-5
cdr3_aa: CASSLGQGHQPQHF

v_call: TRBV4-3
d_call: -
j_call: TRBJ2-7
cdr3_aa: CASSQGEGRGTEYEQYF

v_call: TRBV6-5
d_call: -
j_call: TRBJ2-1
cdr3_aa: CASSYSAGYVGNEQFF

v_call: TRBV4-1
d_call: -
j_call: TRBJ1-5
cdr3_aa: CASSQDVEGILEGDQPQHF

v_call: TRBV6-5
d_call: -
j_call: TRBJ2-1
cdr3_aa: CASSSRFGGLYNEQFF

v_call: TRBV13
d_call: -
j_call: TRBJ1-1
cdr3_aa: CASSLGGSNTEAFF

v_call: TRBV6-4
d_call: -
j_call: TRBJ1-1
cdr3_aa: CASSDSAAAEAFF

v_call: TRBV27
d_call: TRBD1
j_call: TRBJ2-7
cdr3_aa: CASSYSTGTVTYEQYF

v_call: TRBV28
d_call: TRBD2
j_call: TRBJ2-5
cdr3_aa: CASSQIPASGLQETQYF

v_call: TRBV6-6
d_call: TRBD1
j_call: TRBJ1-2
cdr3_aa: CASSPTDRNYGYTF

v_call: TRBV7-3
d_call: -
j_call: TRBJ2-7
cdr3_aa: CASSLWPSDEQYF

v_call: TRBV5-1
d_call: -
j_call: TRBJ2-3
cdr3_aa: CASSLDGRYSDTQYF

v_call: TRBV15
d_call: TRBD1
j_call: TRBJ2-7
cdr3_aa: CATSRDKRDSTYEQYF

v_call: TRBV2
d_call: -
j_call: TRBJ1-2
cdr3_aa: CASSVASGSYGYTF

v_call: TRBV6-1
d_call: TRBD2
j_call: TRBJ2-7
cdr3_aa: CASSVGRGMIYEQYF

v_call: TRBV9
d_call: -
j_call: TRBJ2-5
cdr3_aa: CASSESAEETQYF

v_call: TRBV4-3
d_call: TRBD1
j_call: TRBJ2-5
cdr3_aa: CASSQEEQGAEQETQYF

v_call: TRBV9
d_call: -
j_call: TRBJ2-1
cdr3_aa: CASSVAETHEQFF

v_call: TRBV29-1
d_call: TRBD2
j_call: TRBJ2-3
cdr3_aa: CSVEDLAGGSADTQYF

v_call: TRBV10-3
d_call: -
j_call: TRBJ2-7
cdr3_aa: CAIRTGSSYEQYF

v_call: TRBV13
d_call: TRBD2
j_call: TRBJ2-7
cdr3_aa: CASSSGTSGKSYEQYF

v_call: TRBV27
d_call: -
j_call: TRBJ2-3
cdr3_aa: CASSFGGADTQYF

v_call: TRBV30
d_call: -
j_call: TRBJ2-6
cdr3_aa: CAWIASGANVLTF